This T cell receptor (beta chain) was identified in a study of T cells in Graves' hyperthyroidism and ophthalmopathy. Study-wide findings and caveats: Blood also contained most expanded thyroid clonotypes above 0.001.

Trimming pared 2 bases from V and 2 bases from J, leaving 13 bases between. Germline lookup yields CDR1 DFQATT and CDR2 SNEGSKA (reference sequence). CDR3 length: 15 amino acids. Researchers amplified the TCR beta CDR3 regions from RNA transcripts. In the first-round RT-PCR of the TCR CDR3, the HTBI primer set was used. One entry per CDR3 protein, called by TCRdb with MiXCR from the multiplex PCR reads. Here the sample spans 480,000 or so distinct CDR3 sequences, 40% to 50% being singletons. The study left out patients who had uncontrolled infection, other autoimmune disease, pregnancy or lactation. Thyroid ultrasound and orbital computed tomography, with clinical symptoms and serum thyroxine and TRAb, informed diagnoses. The table lists this clonotype with many counts. Its target is not known.

The chain employs TRBV20-1 and TRBJ1-5, with D possibly matching TRBD1 (6 bases). Sequencing was done on a sample of peripheral blood or thyroid tissue (not recorded which). The receptor comes from an adult woman with Graves' disease, either hyperthyroidism or ophthalmopathy (not recorded which). CDR3 coding DNA: TGCAGTGCTAGATATCGAAACAGGGGCAATCAGCCCCAGCATTTT. Encoded protein: CSARYRNRGNQPQHF.